A selection of T cell receptor beta chains follows, all from one sample in a study of shared clonotypes between healthy human individuals. Clones were read by immunoSEQ multiplex PCR, and TCRdb kept only the in-frame ones, dropping some. This table has approximately 2.1 million clones, 90% to 95% appearing once. Material: naive CD4+ T cells from PBMCs. The receptors derive from a man younger than 35 in good health. Some clones in this sample may be carry-over from other donors' samples. Both conserved end residues are part of each CDR3. The order of the fields is V gene, clone size, D gene, CDR3 length, J gene, CDR3 protein, CDR3 DNA. D genes are given only for firm matches. For some rows the clone size is stated as once, few or many, or as a class when expanded; others skip it.

TRBV7-8,NA,TRBD1,16,TRBJ2-7,CASSTHRDRVTYEQYF,TGTGCCAGCAGCACGCACCGGGACAGGGTGACCTACGAGCAGTACTTC
TRBV6-6,NA,TRBD1,15,TRBJ2-7,CASSYPGTGSYEQYF,TGTGCCAGCAGTTATCCCGGGACAGGGTCGTACGAGCAGTACTTC
TRBV11-2,NA,TRBD1,13,TRBJ1-2,CASRSGQGDGYTF,TGTGCCAGCAGGTCTGGACAGGGCGATGGCTACACCTTC
TRBV7-6,NA,NA,15,TRBJ2-2,CASSLGSLITGELFF,TGTGCCAGCAGCTTAGGGTCCCTTATCACCGGGGAGCTGTTTTTT
TRBV30,NA,NA,14,TRBJ2-3,CAWSQGRVTDTQYF,TGTGCCTGGAGTCAGGGCAGGGTGACAGATACGCAGTATTTT
TRBV30,NA,NA,13,TRBJ1-1,CAWSVTRNTEAFF,TGTGCCTGGAGTGTAACCAGGAACACTGAAGCTTTCTTT
TRBV27,once,TRBD1,18,TRBJ2-6,CASSLSTGGRSGANVLTF,TGTGCCAGCAGTTTATCGACAGGGGGAAGGTCTGGGGCCAACGTCCTGACTTTC
TRBV5-1,NA,NA,13,TRBJ2-7,CASSSLGTYEQYF,TGCGCCAGCAGCTCTTTGGGAACCTACGAGCAGTACTTC
TRBV29-1,NA,NA,13,TRBJ2-7,CSVGRILSYEQYF,TGCAGCGTGGGACGGATTCTCTCCTACGAGCAGTACTTC
TRBV5-6,NA,TRBD1,16,TRBJ1-1,CASSLSIGGRSTEAFF,TGTGCCAGCAGCTTGAGTATAGGGGGCCGGAGCACTGAAGCTTTCTTT
TRBV28,NA,NA,14,TRBJ1-4,CASSSGPINEKLFF,TGTGCCAGCAGTTCGGGTCCTATTAATGAAAAACTGTTTTTT
TRBV27,NA,NA,13,TRBJ1-2,CASSLQGWYGYTF,TGTGCCAGCAGTTTGCAGGGGTGGTATGGCTACACCTTC
TRBV6-1,NA,NA,15,TRBJ1-2,CASSEFGGLDYGYTF,TGTGCCAGCAGTGAATTTGGGGGGCTGGACTATGGCTACACCTTC
TRBV7-9,NA,NA,12,TRBJ2-2,CASSLETGELFF,TGTGCCAGCAGCTTAGAAACCGGGGAGCTGTTTTTT
TRBV5-1,NA,NA,16,TRBJ1-1,CASSLNQGQPNTEAFF,TGCGCCAGCAGCCTCAATCAGGGGCAGCCGAACACTGAAGCTTTCTTT
TRBV5-6,NA,NA,14,TRBJ2-2,CASSLVSVPGELFF,TGTGCCAGCAGCTTGGTTTCAGTTCCCGGGGAGCTGTTTTTT
TRBV7-2,once,TRBD2,17,TRBJ2-3,CASSLGGLAGGLDTQYF,TGTGCCAGCAGCTTAGGAGGACTAGCGGGAGGATTGGATACGCAGTATTTT
TRBV5-1,NA,TRBD1,14,TRBJ1-4,CASSSGTENEKLFF,TGCGCCAGCAGCTCGGGGACAGAAAATGAAAAACTGTTTTTT
TRBV23-1,NA,NA,14,TRBJ2-7,CASSQSNSLYEQYF,TGCGCCAGCAGTCAATCGAACAGCCTCTACGAGCAGTACTTC
TRBV18,NA,TRBD1,17,TRBJ2-7,CASSPSVGQASSYEQYF,TGTGCCAGCTCACCATCCGTAGGACAGGCGAGCTCCTACGAGCAGTACTTC
TRBV5-4,NA,NA,15,TRBJ2-2,CASGDSRSGEGELFF,TGTGCCTCGGGGGACAGTCGTTCGGGCGAAGGGGAGCTGTTTTTT
TRBV28,NA,NA,16,TRBJ1-5,CASRVLRAASNQPQHF,TGTGCCAGCCGCGTTTTACGGGCAGCATCGAATCAGCCCCAGCATTTT
TRBV19,NA,NA,13,TRBJ2-1,CARFRGAYNEQFF,TGTGCCAGATTCAGGGGGGCCTACAATGAGCAGTTCTTC
TRBV5-1,NA,TRBD2,15,TRBJ2-3,CASSLELAGRDTQYF,TGCGCCAGCAGCTTGGAACTAGCGGGGAGGGATACGCAGTATTTT
TRBV5-1,NA,NA,17,TRBJ2-2,CASSWGRGHQNTGELFF,TGCGCCAGCAGCTGGGGAAGGGGACACCAAAACACCGGGGAGCTGTTTTTT
TRBV2,NA,TRBD1,15,TRBJ2-2,CASSRQGAVSGELFF,TGTGCCAGCAGTAGACAGGGGGCTGTTTCCGGGGAGCTGTTTTTT
TRBV14,NA,TRBD1,18,TRBJ1-4,CASSRLWDRVATNEKLFF,TGTGCCAGCAGCCGCCTTTGGGACAGGGTCGCAACTAATGAAAAACTGTTTTTT
TRBV15,NA,NA,20,TRBJ1-5,CATSRDNSPQGGPRNQPQHF,TGTGCCACCAGCAGAGATAACAGCCCCCAGGGAGGCCCGCGCAATCAGCCCCAGCATTTT
TRBV6-1,NA,TRBD2,15,TRBJ2-3,CASNRLATSTDTQYF,TGTGCCAGCAACCGACTAGCGACTAGCACAGATACGCAGTATTTT
TRBV28,NA,TRBD1,16,TRBJ1-5,CASSLTDRGLNQPQHF,TGTGCCAGCAGTTTAACGGACAGGGGCCTCAATCAGCCCCAGCATTTT
TRBV4-1,few,TRBD1,15,TRBJ1-4,CASSQDQGAGEKLFF,TGCGCCAGCAGCCAAGATCAGGGGGCAGGTGAAAAACTGTTTTTT
TRBV11-3,NA,NA,13,TRBJ2-4,CASSHGTRNIQYF,TGTGCCAGCAGCCACGGGACAAGAAACATTCAGTACTTC
TRBV7-2,NA,NA,15,TRBJ1-3,CASSTSVTNGNTIYF,TGTGCCAGCAGCACCTCAGTGACGAATGGAAACACCATATATTTT
TRBV2,NA,TRBD1,15,TRBJ2-1,CASKQGWASYNEQFF,TGTGCCAGCAAACAGGGGTGGGCCTCCTACAATGAGCAGTTCTTC
TRBV5-1,NA,NA,16,TRBJ1-2,CASSLDWVRGNYGYTF,TGCGCCAGCAGCTTGGATTGGGTCAGGGGAAACTATGGCTACACCTTC
TRBV7-6,few,TRBD1,13,TRBJ1-1,CASSSYRGSEAFF,TGTGCCAGCAGCTCATACAGGGGTTCTGAAGCTTTCTTT
TRBV2,NA,NA,11,TRBJ2-7,CASREGVEQYF,TGTGCCAGCAGAGAAGGAGTCGAGCAGTACTTC
TRBV28,NA,NA,15,TRBJ1-2,CASTIGRTENYGYTF,TGTGCCAGCACCATCGGGAGGACAGAGAACTATGGCTACACCTTC
TRBV6-1,NA,NA,14,TRBJ2-5,CASSEGRGRETQYF,TGTGCCAGCAGTGAAGGCCGAGGACGGGAGACCCAGTACTTC
TRBV21-1,once,NA,17,TRBJ2-6,CASSKGARGSGANVLTF,TGTGCCAGCAGCAAAGGAGCGAGGGGCTCTGGGGCCAACGTCCTGACTTTC
TRBV5-1,NA,NA,15,TRBJ2-3,CASSLTGLTTDTQYF,TGCGCCAGCAGCCTTACAGGGTTGACCACAGATACGCAGTATTTT
TRBV19,NA,NA,16,TRBJ1-5,CASSLGASVSNQPQHF,TGTGCCAGTAGTCTGGGGGCGAGTGTAAGCAATCAGCCCCAGCATTTT
TRBV10-3,NA,TRBD1,12,TRBJ1-5,CAIGQGNQPQHF,TGTGCCATCGGACAGGGGAATCAGCCCCAGCATTTT
TRBV5-1,once,NA,13,TRBJ2-3,CASSSDEGGTQYF,TGCGCCAGCAGCTCGGATGAAGGAGGTACGCAGTATTTT
TRBV6-1,NA,NA,15,TRBJ1-5,CASSVTVNSNQPQHF,TGTGCCAGCAGTGTGACAGTAAATAGCAATCAGCCCCAGCATTTT
TRBV19,NA,NA,12,TRBJ2-7,CASSEVPYEQYF,TGTGCCAGTAGTGAGGTCCCTTACGAGCAGTACTTC
TRBV7-8,NA,NA,14,TRBJ1-2,CASSLSGRASSYTF,TGTGCCAGCAGCTTATCGGGCAGAGCCTCCAGCTACACCTTC
TRBV6-6,NA,NA,15,TRBJ2-3,CASSYSSRFTDTQYF,TGTGCCAGCAGTTACTCGTCCAGATTCACAGATACGCAGTATTTT
TRBV28,NA,NA,11,TRBJ1-1,CASSLFGEAFF,TGTGCCAGCAGTTTATTTGGGGAAGCTTTCTTT
TRBV28,NA,NA,13,TRBJ2-5,CASSLYKRETQYF,TGTGCCAGCAGTTTATACAAAAGGGAGACCCAGTACTTC
TRBV5-1,once,TRBD2,20,TRBJ2-1,CASSSRSGTSGYSSYNEQFF,TGCGCCAGCAGCTCCCGGTCCGGGACTAGCGGTTATAGCTCCTACAATGAGCAGTTCTTC
TRBV18,NA,TRBD1,17,TRBJ1-2,CASSPVSAQGANYGYTF,TGTGCCAGCTCACCGGTGTCCGCCCAGGGGGCAAACTATGGCTACACCTTC
TRBV20-1,NA,NA,11,TRBJ1-1,CSASPYTEAFF,TGCAGTGCTAGTCCCTACACTGAAGCTTTCTTT
TRBV11-2,NA,TRBD2,15,TRBJ2-5,CASSFSGRGEETQYF,TGTGCCAGCAGTTTTAGCGGGAGAGGGGAAGAGACCCAGTACTTC
TRBV9,NA,TRBD2,15,TRBJ2-5,CASSPRGAGDQTQYF,TGTGCCAGCAGCCCCCGTGGAGCGGGAGACCAGACCCAGTACTTC
TRBV7-2,NA,TRBD2,15,TRBJ2-5,CASNRGGATQETQYF,TGTGCCAGCAACCGCGGGGGGGCGACCCAAGAGACCCAGTACTTC
TRBV28,NA,NA,14,TRBJ2-1,CASSLEPTRNEQFF,TGTGCCAGCAGTTTGGAACCTACTAGAAATGAGCAGTTCTTC
TRBV18,NA,TRBD2,14,TRBJ2-7,CASSPWTSGAEQYF,TGTGCCAGCTCACCTTGGACTAGCGGGGCAGAGCAGTACTTC
TRBV5-1,NA,TRBD1,14,TRBJ1-2,CASSLADRAQSYTF,TGCGCCAGCAGCTTGGCCGACAGGGCCCAAAGCTACACCTTC
TRBV5-1,NA,NA,17,TRBJ2-7,CASSLVAWPQGEYEQYF,TGCGCCAGCAGCTTGGTAGCATGGCCACAGGGCGAATACGAGCAGTACTTC